These 22 T cell receptor beta chains were sequenced from one sample in a study of beta chain features in type 1 diabetes. Study-wide points: When Type 1 diabetes patients were examined, their TCRB CDR3s proved moderately but significantly shorter in all four CD4+ subsets.

Antigen specificity for these receptors is unknown. Reverse transcribing all isolated RNA meant expressed TCRB transcripts were sequenced. The table came from immunoSEQ multiplex PCR; TCRdb's copy has only in-frame clones and leaves some out. The sample yields almost 350,000 clones, approximately 9.7% seen once. The sample consisted of central memory CD4+ T cells from blood. These receptors were obtained from a man younger than 45 with type 1 diabetes.

The chain employs TRBV6-1 and TRBJ2-7; D gene ambiguous. Trimming cost V 5 bases and J 3 bases, with 8 bases left between them. The germline V gene encodes CDR1 MNHNS and CDR2 SASEGT. The CDR3 spans 12 residues. The CDR3 here is CASSSALYEQYF. In nucleotides, the CDR3 is TGTGCCAGCAGTTCCGCTCTCTACGAGCAGTACTTC.

The chain recombines TRBV5-1 with TRBJ2-7; D is possibly TRBD1 (5 bases). CDR1 and CDR2 (germline): SGHRS, YFSETQ. V was pared by 0 bases and J by 2 bases, with 12 bases between. CDR3 length: 15 amino acids. This CDR3 reads CASSLGGDSAYEQYF. CDR3 sequence (DNA): TGCGCCAGCAGCTTGGGGGGCGACTCAGCCTACGAGCAGTACTTC.

This rearrangement joins TRBV20-1 to TRBJ1-2; D is unclear. The germline gives CDR1 DFQATT, CDR2 SNEGSKA (reference sequence). CDR3 length: 11 residues. V was cut by 3 bases and J by 4 bases, with 6 bases left in between. CDR3 bases: TGCAGTGCTAGTTGGCGCTATGGCTACACCTTC. Protein: CSASWRYGYTF.

The table lists this clone with a few counts. CDR3 in amino acids: CASSPLSSSTDTQYF. In DNA, the CDR3 is TGTGCCAGCAGTCCACTGAGCTCTAGTACAGATACGCAGTATTTT. The rearrangement uses TRBV28 and TRBJ2-3, with unresolved D. The CDR3 runs to 15 residues. V lost 5 bases and J 3 bases, leaving 15 bases between the germline ends. The V gene's germline CDR1 is MDHEN and CDR2 SYDVKM.

This clone has only a few counts. V is TRBV7-9 and J is TRBJ1-2; D possibly corresponds to TRBD1 (5 bases). The CDR3 consists of 13 residues. The V and J ends lost 5 bases and 8 bases respectively, with 15 bases between them. Germline V gene data show CDR1 as SEHNR and CDR2 as FQNEAQ (reference sequence). In DNA, the CDR3 is TGTGCCAGCAGCAATCGGATTCCAGGGGGCTACACCTTC. It translates to CASSNRIPGGYTF.

The chain combines TRBV14 with TRBJ1-2; 9 positions match TRBD1. The germline gives CDR1 SGHDN, CDR2 FVKESK. This CDR3 spans 16 amino acids. Germline trimming cut 0 bases from V and 2 bases from J; bases unmatched to any gene: 4. As DNA, the CDR3 is TGTGCCAGCAGCCAAGACCCCGGGACAGGGAACTATGGCTACACCTTC. This codes for CASSQDPGTGNYGYTF. The variable domain in full, completed from reference TRBV14 and TRBJ1-2, reads EAGVTQFPSHSVIEKGQTVTLRCDPISGHDNLYWYRRVMGKEIKFLLHFVKESKQDESGMPNNRFLAERTGGTYSTLKVQPAELEDSGVYFCASSQDPGTGNYGYTFGSGTRLTVV.

The rearrangement uses TRBV6-6 and TRBJ2-7; TRBD1 matches 10 bases. V shed 6 bases, J shed 5 bases, and the junction held 4 bases outside the gene matches. CDR1 and CDR2 from the germline V gene are MNHNY and SVGAGI (reference sequence). This CDR3 is 13 amino acids long. CDR3 protein: CASRGQGSNEQYF. The CDR3 region has the DNA TGTGCCAGCAGGGGACAGGGGTCGAACGAGCAGTACTTC.

This clone was detected only a few times. The gene calls are TRBV29-1 and TRBJ2-1; 7 nucleotides agree with TRBD1. Looked up from germline, CDR1 is SQVTM and CDR2 is ANQGSEA. The CDR3 totals 13 residues. Trimming cost V 7 bases and J 3 bases; bases outside gene matches: 6. The CDR3 coding sequence is TGCAGCGGGGGACAGACGCTCTACAATGAGCAGTTCTTC. As protein: CSGGQTLYNEQFF.

The chain is built from TRBV27 and TRBJ2-7; D remains ambiguous. This CDR3 is built from 16 residues. V lost 2 bases to trimming and J lost 0 bases, with 14 bases between them. CDR1 is MNHEY and CDR2 is SMNVEV in the germline V gene (reference sequence). The CDR3 loop reads CASSLRSVGSSYEQYF. The CDR3 DNA reads as TGTGCCAGCAGTTTAAGGTCGGTGGGAAGCTCCTACGAGCAGTACTTC.

This chain links TRBV29-1 with TRBJ1-1; no definite D call. V gave up 7 bases and J gave up 3 bases, with 15 bases separating them. Germline CDR1 and CDR2: SQVTM and ANQGSEA. The CDR3 is made up of 13 amino acids. CDR3 sequence reads: CSAQPGFDTEAFF. For the CDR3, the DNA is TGCAGCGCTCAACCCGGGTTCGACACTGAAGCTTTCTTT.

This clone came up a few times. The CDR3 DNA follows: TGTGCCATCACAGGGGATGGTTATGGCTACACCTTC. It specifies CAITGDGYGYTF. The chain recombines TRBV10-3 with TRBJ1-2, with a tentative D call TRBD1 (6 bases). The CDR3 runs to 12 residues. Trimming took off 7 bases at V and 5 bases at J, with 11 bases between the two ends. Germline CDR1 is ENHRY and CDR2 is SYGVKD.

Many counts were recorded for this clone. J is TRBJ2-3 and V is TRBV7-2, with 8 bases lining up with TRBD2. After removal of 2 bases from V and 5 bases from J, the junction contained 12 bases not matched to a gene. Germline V gene sequence: CDR1 SGHTA, CDR2 FQGNSA. The CDR3 has 17 amino acids. The CDR3 spells CASSLMGGGSRGDTQYF. In DNA form, the CDR3 reads TGTGCCAGCAGCTTAATGGGCGGGGGGAGCCGGGGAGATACGCAGTATTTT. Full variable domain (outside the CDR3, taken from reference TRBV7-2 and TRBJ2-3): GAGVSQSPSNKVTEKGKDVELRCDPISGHTALYWYRQSLGQGLEFLIYFQGNSAPDKSGLPSDRFSAERTGGSVSTLTIQRTQQEDSAVYLCASSLMGGGSRGDTQYFGPGTRLTVL.

Ten or more counts support this clone. The chain recombines TRBV7-9 with TRBJ2-5; perhaps TRBD1 as D (6 bases). Trimming took off 4 bases at V and 2 bases at J, with 8 bases between the two ends. The germline gives CDR1 SEHNR, CDR2 FQNEAQ (reference sequence). CDR3 size: 13 residues. The CDR3 loop reads CASSWGQQETQYF. Written as DNA, the CDR3 is TGTGCCAGCAGCTGGGGGCAGCAAGAGACCCAGTACTTC.

The chain uses TRBV18 and TRBJ1-5; maybe TRBD1 (5 bases). The CDR3 loop spans 14 amino acids. The ends were cut back, 5 bases at V and 5 bases at J, with 13 bases in the middle. Germline V lookup: CDR1 KGHSH, CDR2 LQKENI. CDR3 region: CASSSRGGDQPQHF. The CDR3 DNA reads TGTGCCAGCTCATCGCGCGGGGGTGATCAGCCCCAGCATTTT.

This clone was counted only a few times. CDR3 amino acids: CARSLKRNYSNQPQHF. Written as DNA, the CDR3 is TGTGCCAGAAGCTTGAAAAGAAATTATAGCAATCAGCCCCAGCATTTT. The chain employs TRBV5-3 and TRBJ1-5; D is unresolved. TRBV5-3 is annotated as an ORF whose role is uncertain. CDR3 length equals 16 residues. The V end was cut by 1 base, the J end by 0 bases, with 11 bases between.

The chain employs TRBV30 and TRBJ2-7, with D unresolved. V lost 1 base to trimming and J lost 0 bases, with 4 bases between them. CDR1 and CDR2 from the germline V gene are GTSNPN and SVGIG (reference sequence). The length of the CDR3 is 12 residues. The CDR3 DNA sequence: TGTGCCTGGAGTGCGAGCTCCTACGAGCAGTACTTC. Translated: CAWSASSYEQYF.

This clone was counted between two and nine times. At one of its ends the junction is not consistent with the germline gene, which may arise from a read error. The V gene is TRBV6-1, the J gene TRBJ2-1, with D perhaps matching TRBD1 or TRBD2 (6 bases each). This CDR3 has 16 residues. CDR1 MNHNS and CDR2 SASEGT come from the germline V gene. In DNA form, the CDR3 reads TGTGCCAGCAGTGAAGTTTCGGGGGCCTATAGAAATGGGCAGTTCTTC. Translating it yields CASSEVSGAYRNGQFF.

The gene calls are TRBV11-2 and TRBJ1-1; D uncertain. Germline assignment: CDR1 SGHAT and CDR2 FQNNGV. The CDR3 covers 13 residues. V was pared by 6 bases and J by 2 bases, with 10 bases between. CDR3 region: CASSQPVNTEAFF. CDR3 in DNA: TGTGCCAGCAGTCAACCTGTCAACACTGAAGCTTTCTTT.

This chain joins TRBV7-9 and TRBJ1-5, with D maybe TRBD1 (6 bases). V was shortened by 1 base and J by 2 bases, with 9 bases between the two germline ends. In germline, CDR1 is SEHNR, CDR2 FQNEAQ (reference sequence). This CDR3 region has 15 residues. The CDR3 region is CASSLGAGGNQPQHF. CDR3 nucleotide sequence: TGTGCCAGCAGCTTAGGGGCAGGGGGCAATCAGCCCCAGCATTTT.

The chain joins TRBV7-2 to TRBJ2-7, with D perhaps matching TRBD1 (5 bases). This CDR3 is 14 amino acids long. Trimming cost V 0 bases and J 0 bases, with 6 bases left between them. The V gene's germline CDR1 is SGHTA and CDR2 FQGNSA. The CDR3 sequence is CASSLARASYEQYF. The CDR3 nucleotides are TGTGCCAGCAGCTTAGCCAGGGCCTCCTACGAGCAGTACTTC.

For the CDR3, the DNA is TGTGCCAGCAGTTACTCTCCAGGGTCCTACGAGCAGTACTTC. Encoded protein: CASSYSPGSYEQYF. This chain uses TRBV6-5 with TRBJ2-7; possibly TRBD1 for D (5 bases). CDR3 size: 14 residues. From germline, CDR1 is MNHEY and CDR2 SVGAGI. The V gene lost 0 bases and the J gene lost 1 base, with 7 bases spanning the gap.

The V call is TRBV5-1, the J call TRBJ2-1, with D perhaps assigned TRBD1 or TRBD2 (7 bases each). Germline CDR1 is SGHRS and CDR2 is YFSETQ. V was trimmed by 3 bases and J by 8 bases, leaving 15 bases between them. The CDR3 contains 14 residues. This CDR3 is CASSYATGRDEQFF. The CDR3 bases are TGCGCCAGCAGCTATGCGACAGGGAGGGATGAGCAGTTCTTC.